This T cell receptor (beta chain) was sequenced in a study of high-grade serous ovarian cancer treatment subgroups. Per the germline V gene, CDR1 is MNHEY and CDR2 is SVGAGI. J gave up 4 bases and V 5 bases, and 4 bases lay outside the gene matches. The CDR3 covers 15 residues. Tumor samples were obtained before definitive surgery or chemotherapy. Method: immunoSEQ multiplex PCR; TCRdb's copy keeps in-frame clones and lacks some. The sample yields nearly 8,000 clones, under 80% seen once. This sequence originates from a human donor with high-grade serous ovarian cancer. The sample was tumor tissue. This sequence joins TRBV6-5 and TRBJ1-4, with 10 bases matching TRBD1. CDR3 protein: CASSRQGAVNEKLFF. DNA for the CDR3: TGTGCCAGCAGTAGACAGGGGGCGGTTAATGAAAAACTGTTTTTT.